Listed below are T cell receptor beta chains from one sample, sequenced in a study of blood T cell repertoires in COVID-19. The data were produced by immunoSEQ multiplex PCR, yet TCRdb's version contains in-frame clones alone and is incomplete. Of a few hundred thousand clones listed, around 84% are singletons. Sample: peripheral blood. These receptors all stem from a woman in her 40s who had recovered from COVID-19. Both conserved end residues are trimmed from each CDR3. Fields, in order: CDR3 length, D gene, V gene, CDR3 protein. The D gene is left open where the match is weak.

12	.	TRBV7-3	ASSLQGSYNEQF
12	.	TRBV7-2	ASSLVSNNSPLH
12	.	TRBV28	ASGGSRGTYGYT
14	.	TRBV19	ASSIQWGQYQETQY
12	.	TRBV6-1	ASSDGVDTDTQY
14	.	TRBV28	ASSLAGPLAKNIQY
14	TRBD1	TRBV6-1	ASSEPWEAGGFGYT
15	.	TRBV7-9	ASSLYLTEGIVYGYT
15	.	TRBV2	ASSETFLSKGRNIQY
10	.	TRBV11-3	ASSPTQGFLY
12	.	TRBV27	ASSLRAGGETQY
13	TRBD2	TRBV19	ASSISLAGKETQY
12	.	TRBV28	ASSLLQGADTQY
12	.	TRBV7-2	ASSLGRESTEAF